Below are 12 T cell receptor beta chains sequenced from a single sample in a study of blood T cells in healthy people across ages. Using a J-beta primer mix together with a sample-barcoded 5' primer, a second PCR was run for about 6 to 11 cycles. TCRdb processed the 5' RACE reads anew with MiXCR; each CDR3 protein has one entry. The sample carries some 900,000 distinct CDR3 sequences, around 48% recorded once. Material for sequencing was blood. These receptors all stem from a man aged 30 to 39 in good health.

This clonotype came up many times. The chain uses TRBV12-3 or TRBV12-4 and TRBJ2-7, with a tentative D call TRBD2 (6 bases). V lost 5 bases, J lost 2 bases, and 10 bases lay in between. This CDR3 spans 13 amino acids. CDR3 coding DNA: TGTGCCAGCAGTGTAGGCGGGGCCTACGAGCAGTACTTC. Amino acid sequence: CASSVGGAYEQYF.

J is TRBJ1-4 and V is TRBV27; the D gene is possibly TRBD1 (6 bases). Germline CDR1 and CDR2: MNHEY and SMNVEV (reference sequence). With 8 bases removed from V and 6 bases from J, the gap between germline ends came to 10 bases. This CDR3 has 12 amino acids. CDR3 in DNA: TGTGCCAGCCAGGGGACCCATGAAAAACTGTTTTTT. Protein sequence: CASQGTHEKLFF.

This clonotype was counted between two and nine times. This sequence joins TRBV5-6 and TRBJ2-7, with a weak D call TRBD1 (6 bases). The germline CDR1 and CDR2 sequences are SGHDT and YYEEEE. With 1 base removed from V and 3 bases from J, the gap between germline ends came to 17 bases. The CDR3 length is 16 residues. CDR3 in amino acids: CASSLMKGRGHYEQYF. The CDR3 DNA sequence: TGTGCCAGCAGCTTGATGAAAGGCAGGGGCCACTACGAGCAGTACTTC.

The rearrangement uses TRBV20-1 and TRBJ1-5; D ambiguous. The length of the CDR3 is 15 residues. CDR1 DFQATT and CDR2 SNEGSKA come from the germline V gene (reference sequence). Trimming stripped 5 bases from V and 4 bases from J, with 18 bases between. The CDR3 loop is CSALLGSLSNQPQHF. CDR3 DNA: TGCAGTGCTCTCTTGGGCAGCCTCTCGAATCAGCCCCAGCATTTT.

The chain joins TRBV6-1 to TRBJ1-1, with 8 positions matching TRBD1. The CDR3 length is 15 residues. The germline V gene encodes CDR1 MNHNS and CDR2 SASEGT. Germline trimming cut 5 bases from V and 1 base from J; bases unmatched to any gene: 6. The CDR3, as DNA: TGTGCCAGCAGTCCCCCAGGGGGCGCGAACACTGAAGCTTTCTTT. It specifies CASSPPGGANTEAFF.

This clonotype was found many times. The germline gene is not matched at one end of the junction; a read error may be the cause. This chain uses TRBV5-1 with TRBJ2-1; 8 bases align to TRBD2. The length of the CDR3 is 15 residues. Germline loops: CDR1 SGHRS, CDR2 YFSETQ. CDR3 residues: CASSLAGGGYNEQFF. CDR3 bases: TGTGCCAGCAGCTTGGCGGGGGGAGGATACAATGAGCAGTTCTTC.

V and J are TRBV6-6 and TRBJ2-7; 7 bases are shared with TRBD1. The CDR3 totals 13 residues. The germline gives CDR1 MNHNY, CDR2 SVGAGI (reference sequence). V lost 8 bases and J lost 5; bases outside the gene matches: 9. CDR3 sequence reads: CASAETGTHEQYF. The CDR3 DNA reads TGTGCCAGCGCCGAGACAGGGACCCACGAGCAGTACTTC.

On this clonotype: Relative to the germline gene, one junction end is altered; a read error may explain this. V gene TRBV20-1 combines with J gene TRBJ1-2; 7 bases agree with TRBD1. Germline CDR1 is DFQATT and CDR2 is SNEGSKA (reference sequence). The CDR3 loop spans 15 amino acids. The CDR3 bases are TGCAGTGCCAGAGGGGGGACAGTAGCTAACTATGGCTACACCTTC. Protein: CSARGGTVANYGYTF.

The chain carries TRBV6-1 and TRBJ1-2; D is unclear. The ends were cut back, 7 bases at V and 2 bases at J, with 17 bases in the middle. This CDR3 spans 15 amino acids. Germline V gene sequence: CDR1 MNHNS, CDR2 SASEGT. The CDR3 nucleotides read TGTGCCAGCACCGAAAGGGCAGAGAGGAACTATGGCTACACCTTC. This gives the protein CASTERAERNYGYTF.

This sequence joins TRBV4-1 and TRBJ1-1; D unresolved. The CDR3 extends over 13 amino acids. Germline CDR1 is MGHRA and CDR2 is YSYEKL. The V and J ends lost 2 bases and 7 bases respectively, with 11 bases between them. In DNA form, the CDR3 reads TGCGCCAGCAGCCAAACCCTGTCCCTTGAAGCTTTCTTT. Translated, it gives CASSQTLSLEAFF.

The CDR3 DNA is TGTGCCAGCACCTACGGGTCAGGCGGGCGGAGCAATCAGCCCCAGCATTTT. It encodes CASTYGSGGRSNQPQHF. The chain joins TRBV6-1 to TRBJ1-5; D ambiguous. The CDR3 consists of 17 residues. The V and J ends lost 7 bases and 1 base respectively, with 20 bases between them. Germline values: CDR1 MNHNS, CDR2 SASEGT.

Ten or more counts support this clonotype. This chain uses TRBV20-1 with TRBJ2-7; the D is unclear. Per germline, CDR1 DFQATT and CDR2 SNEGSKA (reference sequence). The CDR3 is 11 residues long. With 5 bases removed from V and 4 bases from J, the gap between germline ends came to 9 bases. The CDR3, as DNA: TGCAGTGCTTCCCACCGGTACGAGCAGTACTTC. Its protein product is CSASHRYEQYF.